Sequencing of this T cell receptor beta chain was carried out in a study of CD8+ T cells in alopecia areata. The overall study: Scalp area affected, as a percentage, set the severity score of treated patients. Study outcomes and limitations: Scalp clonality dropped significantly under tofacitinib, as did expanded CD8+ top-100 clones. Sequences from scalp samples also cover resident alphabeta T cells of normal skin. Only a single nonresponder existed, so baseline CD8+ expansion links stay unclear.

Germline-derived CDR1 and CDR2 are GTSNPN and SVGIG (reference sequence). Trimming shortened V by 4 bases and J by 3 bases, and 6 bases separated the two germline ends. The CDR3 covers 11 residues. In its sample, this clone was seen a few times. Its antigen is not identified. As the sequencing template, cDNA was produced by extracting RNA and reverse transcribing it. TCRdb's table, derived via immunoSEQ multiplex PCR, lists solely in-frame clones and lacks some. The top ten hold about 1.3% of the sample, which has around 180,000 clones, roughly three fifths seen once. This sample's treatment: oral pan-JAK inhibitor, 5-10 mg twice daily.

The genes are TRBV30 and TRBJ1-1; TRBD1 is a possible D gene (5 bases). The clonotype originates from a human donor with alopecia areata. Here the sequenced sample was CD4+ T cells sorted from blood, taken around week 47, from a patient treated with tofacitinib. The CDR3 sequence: CAWNRHTEAFF. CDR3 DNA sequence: TGTGCCTGGAACAGGCACACTGAAGCTTTCTTT.